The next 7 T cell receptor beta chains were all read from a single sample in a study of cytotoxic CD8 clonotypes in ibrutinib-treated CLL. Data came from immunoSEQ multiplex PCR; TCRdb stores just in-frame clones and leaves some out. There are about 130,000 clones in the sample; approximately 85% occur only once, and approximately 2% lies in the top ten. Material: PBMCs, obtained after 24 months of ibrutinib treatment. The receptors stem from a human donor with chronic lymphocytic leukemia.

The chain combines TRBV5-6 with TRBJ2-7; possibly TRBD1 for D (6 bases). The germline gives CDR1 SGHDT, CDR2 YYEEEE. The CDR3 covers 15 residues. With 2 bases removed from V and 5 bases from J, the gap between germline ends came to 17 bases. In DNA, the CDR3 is TGTGCCAGCAGCTTCGGGTGGGGGCAACAGAACGAGCAGTACTTC. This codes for CASSFGWGQQNEQYF.

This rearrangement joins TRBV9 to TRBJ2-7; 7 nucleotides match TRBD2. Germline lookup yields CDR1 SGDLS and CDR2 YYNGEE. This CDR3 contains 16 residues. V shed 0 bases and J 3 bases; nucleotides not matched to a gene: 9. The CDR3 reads CASSVGGTAGSYEQYF. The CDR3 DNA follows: TGTGCCAGCAGCGTAGGCGGTACAGCGGGAAGCTACGAGCAGTACTTC.

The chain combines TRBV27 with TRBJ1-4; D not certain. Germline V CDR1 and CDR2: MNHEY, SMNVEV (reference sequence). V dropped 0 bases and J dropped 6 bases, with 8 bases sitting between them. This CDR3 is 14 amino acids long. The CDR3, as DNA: TGTGCCAGCAGTTTATCGGCACTTGATGAAAAACTGTTTTTT. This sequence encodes CASSLSALDEKLFF.

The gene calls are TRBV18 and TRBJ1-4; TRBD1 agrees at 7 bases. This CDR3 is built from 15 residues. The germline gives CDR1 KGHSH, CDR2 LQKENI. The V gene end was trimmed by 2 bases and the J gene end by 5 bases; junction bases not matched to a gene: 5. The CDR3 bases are TGTGCCAGCTCACCAGTGGGGACAGAGAATGAAAAACTGTTTTTT. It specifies CASSPVGTENEKLFF.

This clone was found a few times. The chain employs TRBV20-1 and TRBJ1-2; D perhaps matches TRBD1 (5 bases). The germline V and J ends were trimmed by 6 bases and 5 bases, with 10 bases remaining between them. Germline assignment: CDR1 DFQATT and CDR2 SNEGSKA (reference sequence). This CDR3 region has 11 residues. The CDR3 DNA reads TGCAGTGCACGAAAGGGGTATGGCTACACCTTC. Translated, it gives CSARKGYGYTF.

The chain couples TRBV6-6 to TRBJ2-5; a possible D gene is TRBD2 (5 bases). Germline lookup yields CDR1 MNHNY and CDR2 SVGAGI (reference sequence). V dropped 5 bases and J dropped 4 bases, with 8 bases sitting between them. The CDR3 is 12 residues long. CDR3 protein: CASSDRGETQYF. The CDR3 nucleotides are TGTGCCAGCAGTGACCGGGGAGAGACCCAGTACTTC.

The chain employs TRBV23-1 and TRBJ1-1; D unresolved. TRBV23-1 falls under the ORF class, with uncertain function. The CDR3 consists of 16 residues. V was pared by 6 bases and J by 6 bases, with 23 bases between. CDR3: CASSHLRSWKIPEAFF. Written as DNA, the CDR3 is TGCGCCAGCAGCCACCTTCGATCTTGGAAGATCCCTGAAGCTTTCTTT.